This TCR beta chain came from a study of radiation and T cells in renal cell carcinoma. Study-wide results and caveats: Top tumor clonotypes rose in blood 2 weeks post-radiation, then contracted.

The time point is: blood 4 weeks post-SBRT, at nephrectomy. Treatment reported: 15 Gy SBRT to primary tumor, nephrectomy 4 weeks later. Nephrectomy followed 15 Gy stereotactic body radiation by 4 weeks. Germline assignment: CDR1 SGHRS and CDR2 YFSETQ. The ends lost 4 bases at V and 2 bases at J; junction bases unmatched: 6. The CDR3 is made up of 15 amino acids. Some clones are missing from TCRdb's copy, which holds only in-frame ones; the method was immunoSEQ multiplex PCR. Of about 86,000 clones in the sample, approximately 80% were seen once. Regarding this clone: Its antigen is currently unknown.

The sequence was collected from a man in his forties or fifties with renal cell carcinoma. This specimen was blood, taken from a patient whose treatment included radiotherapy and nephrectomy. The rearrangement links TRBV5-1 to TRBJ2-5; 9 bases map to TRBD2. CDR3 bases: TGCGCCAGCAGCCCTCCGGGACTAGCTCAAGAGACCCAGTACTTC. Translating it yields CASSPPGLAQETQYF.